This T cell receptor (beta chain) was found in a study of T cells in localized non-small cell lung cancer. Study-wide results and limits: Adjacent uninvolved lung had the highest clonality, suggesting focused antigen responses.

As regards this clone: Its antigen is as yet unknown.

The repertoire was sequenced with immunoSEQ multiplex PCR; TCRdb's copy has only in-frame clones and lacks some. Found here are approximately 31,000 clones, 70% to 90% of them singletons; the top ten hold less than 5%. This clonotype was sampled from a male donor at least 60 years old with stage III lung adenocarcinoma. The sequencing used peripheral blood, collected before any cancer treatment.

CDR3 coding DNA: TGTGCCAGCAGGCTGCCGGGGAACACTGAAGCTTTCTTT. Its translation: CASRLPGNTEAFF. The V gene is TRBV6-1, the J gene TRBJ1-1, with unresolved D. V lost 6 bases and J lost 1, with 9 bases in between. Germline CDR1 and CDR2: MNHNS and SASEGT. The CDR3 length is 13 residues.